The 9 T cell receptor beta chains below come from one sample, sequenced in a study of blood T cells in healthy people across ages. A sample-barcoded 5' primer and a J-beta primer mix were used in a second PCR of roughly 7 to 11 cycles. TCRdb itself ran the 5' RACE reads through MiXCR, one entry per CDR3 protein. The table has some 1.5 million distinct CDR3 sequences, approximately 30% seen once. Sequencing input: blood. These receptors all stem from a young woman in good health.

The chain carries TRBV6-2 or TRBV6-3 and TRBJ2-7, with D possibly TRBD2 on 5 matching bases. Germline V gene data show CDR1 as MNHEY and CDR2 as SVGEGT. The V end lost 2 bases, the J end lost 7 bases, and 18 bases lay between the germline ends. The CDR3 runs 15 residues. The CDR3 spells CASSYITSGYNEQYF. The CDR3 coding sequence is TGTGCCAGCAGTTACATAACCAGCGGCTACAATGAGCAGTACTTC.

The rearrangement joins TRBV2 to TRBJ2-7, with D unresolved. Per the germline V gene, CDR1 is SNHLY and CDR2 is FYNNEI. This CDR3 has 15 residues. V was shortened by 6 bases and J by 1 base, with 16 bases between the two germline ends. The CDR3 sequence is CASREKVHRSYEQYF. CDR3 nucleotide sequence: TGTGCCAGCAGGGAGAAGGTACATCGATCCTACGAGCAGTACTTC.

The table lists this clonotype with a few counts. The chain couples TRBV12-3 or TRBV12-4 to TRBJ2-4; TRBD1 matches at 8 bases. The J call is uncertain, as TRBJ2-7 better fits the DNA end. This CDR3 is built from 14 residues. The chain's CDR3 is CASSLRQGHLEQYF. The CDR3 nucleotides are TGTGCCAGCAGTTTGAGACAGGGGCACCTCGAGCAGTACTTC.

This clonotype was seen a few times. The chain uses TRBV11-2 and TRBJ2-1; D perhaps matches TRBD2 (5 bases). Trimming took 2 bases from V and 12 from J, leaving 8 bases between them. The length of the CDR3 is 11 residues. Germline assignment: CDR1 SGHAT and CDR2 FQNNGV. The CDR3 reads CASSLTDWQFF. CDR3 DNA sequence: TGTGCCAGCAGCTTAACGGACTGGCAGTTCTTC.

This clonotype turned up a few times. The V gene is TRBV3-1, the J gene TRBJ2-7, with 8 bases identical to TRBD2. V shed 8 bases, J shed 5 bases, and the junction held 11 bases outside the gene matches. The germline V gene has CDR1 LGHDT and CDR2 YNNKEL (reference sequence). The CDR3 runs 14 residues. The CDR3 spells CASRGGGRRDEQYF. DNA for the CDR3: TGTGCCAGCCGCGGAGGCGGGAGGCGGGACGAGCAGTACTTC.

The chain combines TRBV14 with TRBJ2-1; perhaps D is TRBD1 or TRBD2 (5 bases each). V was shortened by 4 bases and J by 5 bases, with 12 bases between the two germline ends. The CDR3 has 14 residues. Germline CDR1 reads SGHDN; CDR2 reads FVKESK. CDR3 protein: CASSRRDANNEQFF. The CDR3, as DNA: TGTGCCAGCAGCCGACGGGACGCCAACAATGAGCAGTTCTTC. Based on the CDR3 plus reference TRBV14 and TRBJ2-1, the full variable domain is EAGVTQFPSHSVIEKGQTVTLRCDPISGHDNLYWYRRVMGKEIKFLLHFVKESKQDESGMPNNRFLAERTGGTYSTLKVQPAELEDSGVYFCASSRRDANNEQFFGPGTRLTVL.

The table lists this clonotype with a few counts. The gene calls are TRBV20-1 and TRBJ1-5; 10 bases agree with TRBD1. Germline CDR1 DFQATT, CDR2 SNEGSKA (reference sequence). Trimming cost V 3 bases and J 6 bases; bases outside gene matches: 8. The CDR3 is 15 residues long. Here the CDR3 reads CSASLDRGRIQPQHF. CDR3 nucleotide sequence: TGCAGTGCTAGCCTAGACAGGGGGCGAATTCAGCCCCAGCATTTT.

V and J are TRBV5-1 and TRBJ2-5; tentatively, D is TRBD1 (5 bases). The DNA end favors TRBJ2-7, so the J call may be wrong. In germline, CDR1 is SGHRS, CDR2 YFSETQ. The CDR3 consists of 15 residues. The DNA for the CDR3 is TGCGCCAGCAGCTCCCTGGGGCCTCCTACAAACGAGCAGTACTTC. Translated: CASSSLGPPTNEQYF.

V gene TRBV11-2 combines with J gene TRBJ2-3, with D tentatively TRBD1 (6 bases). V was shortened by 3 bases and J by 5 bases, with 15 bases between the two germline ends. This CDR3 is built from 15 residues. Germline V lookup: CDR1 SGHAT, CDR2 FQNNGV. The CDR3 loop reads CASSFLGGILDTQYF. For the CDR3, the DNA is TGTGCCAGCAGCTTCTTAGGGGGTATCCTAGATACGCAGTATTTT.